This TCR beta chain was recorded in a study of T-cell reconstitution after alpha-beta-depleted transplantation in children. Study-wide results and limits: One year after transplant, T-cell counts and diversity came mostly from newly produced T cells. As was reported, about two months after transplant, alpha-beta T cells came from several hundred expanded graft clones.

This clonotype was seen more than once but under ten times. The antigen remains unidentified. Germline V gene sequence: CDR1 SQVTM, CDR2 ANQGSEA. This CDR3 has 16 amino acids. The trim removed 1 base at V and 4 bases at J, leaving 7 bases unmatched. Unique molecular identifiers were incorporated when the TCRbeta library was constructed. One entry per CDR3 protein, called by TCRdb with MiXCR from the PCR reads. The table shows 500,000 to 600,000 distinct CDR3 sequences, with 20% to 30% occurring only once. J is TRBJ2-2 and V is TRBV29-1, with 9 nucleotides matching TRBD1. Sequenced material: PBMCs, taken before TCRalphabeta/CD19-depleted stem cell transplant. The receptor was isolated from a boy younger than two with Wiskott-Aldrich syndrome, due to receive a stem cell transplant. Written as DNA, the CDR3 is TGCAGCGTTGAAGGCATGGGACAGGGTGGCACCGGGGAGCTGTTTTTT. Translated, it gives CSVEGMGQGGTGELFF.